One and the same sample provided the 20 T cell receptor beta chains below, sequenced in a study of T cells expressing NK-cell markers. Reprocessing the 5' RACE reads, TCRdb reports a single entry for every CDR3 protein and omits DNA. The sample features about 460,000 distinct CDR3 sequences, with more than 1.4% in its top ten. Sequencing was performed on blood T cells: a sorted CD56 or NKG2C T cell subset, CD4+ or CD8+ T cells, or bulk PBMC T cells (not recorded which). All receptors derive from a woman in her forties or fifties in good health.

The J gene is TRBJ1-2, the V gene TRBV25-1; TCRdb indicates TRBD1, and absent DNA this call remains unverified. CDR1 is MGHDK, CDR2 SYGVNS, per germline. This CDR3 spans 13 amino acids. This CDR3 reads CASSRVTAHGYTF.

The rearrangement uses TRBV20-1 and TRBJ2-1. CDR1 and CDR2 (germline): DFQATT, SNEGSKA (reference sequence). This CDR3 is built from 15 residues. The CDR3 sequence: CSARDLFLNPNEQFF.

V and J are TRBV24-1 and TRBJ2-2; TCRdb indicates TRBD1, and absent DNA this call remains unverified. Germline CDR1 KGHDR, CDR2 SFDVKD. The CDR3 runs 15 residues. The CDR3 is CATSDFVGGPGELFF.

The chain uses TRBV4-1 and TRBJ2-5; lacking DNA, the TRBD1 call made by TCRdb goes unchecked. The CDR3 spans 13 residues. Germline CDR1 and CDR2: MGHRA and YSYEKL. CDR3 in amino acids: CASSQVRAETQYF.

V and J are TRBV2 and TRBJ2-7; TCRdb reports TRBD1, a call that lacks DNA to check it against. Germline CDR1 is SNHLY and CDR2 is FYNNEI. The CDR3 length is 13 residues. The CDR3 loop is CASTPKGAYEQYF.

The CDR3 spells CASSPGYQTNEQFF. The chain carries TRBV12-3 or TRBV12-4 and TRBJ2-1; the TCRdb D gene call, TRBD1, has no DNA to confirm it. The CDR3 runs 14 residues.

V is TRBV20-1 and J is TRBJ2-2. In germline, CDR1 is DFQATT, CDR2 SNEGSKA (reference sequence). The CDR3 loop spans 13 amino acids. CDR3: CSAPDSVTGELFF.

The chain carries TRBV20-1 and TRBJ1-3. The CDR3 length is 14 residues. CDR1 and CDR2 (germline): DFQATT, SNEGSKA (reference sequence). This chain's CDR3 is CSARVTLARNTIYF.

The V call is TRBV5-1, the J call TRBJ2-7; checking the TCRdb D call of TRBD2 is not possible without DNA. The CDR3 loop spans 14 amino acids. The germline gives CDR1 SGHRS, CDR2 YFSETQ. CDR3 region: CASRTSRSSYEQYF.

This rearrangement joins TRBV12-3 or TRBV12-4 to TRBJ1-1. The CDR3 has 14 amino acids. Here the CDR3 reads CASSLQPRRTEAFF.

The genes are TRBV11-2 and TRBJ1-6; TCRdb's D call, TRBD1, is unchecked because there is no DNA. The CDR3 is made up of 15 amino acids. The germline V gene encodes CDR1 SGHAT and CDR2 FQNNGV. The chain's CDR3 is CASSLLDRGNSPLHF. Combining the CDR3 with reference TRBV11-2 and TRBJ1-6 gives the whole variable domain EAGVAQSPRYKIIEKRQSVAFWCNPISGHATLYWYQQILGQGPKLLIQFQNNGVVDDSQLPKDRFSAERLKGVDSTLKIQPAKLEDSAVYLCASSLLDRGNSPLHFGNGTRLTVT.

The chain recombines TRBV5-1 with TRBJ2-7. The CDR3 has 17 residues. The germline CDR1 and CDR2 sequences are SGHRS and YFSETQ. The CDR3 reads CASSLAGTASTTYEQYF.

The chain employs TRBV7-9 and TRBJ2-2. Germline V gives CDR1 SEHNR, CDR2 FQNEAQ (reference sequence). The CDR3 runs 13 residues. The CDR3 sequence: CASSQTPSGELFF.

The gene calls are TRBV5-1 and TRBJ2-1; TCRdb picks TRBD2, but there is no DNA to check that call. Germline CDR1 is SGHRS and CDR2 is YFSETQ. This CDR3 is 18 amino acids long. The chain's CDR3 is CASSSGLGLAGVNNEQFF.

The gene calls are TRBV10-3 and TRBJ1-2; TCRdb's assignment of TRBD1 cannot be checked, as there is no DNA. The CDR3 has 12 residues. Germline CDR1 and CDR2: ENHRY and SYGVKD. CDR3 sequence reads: CAIRPDSYGYTF.

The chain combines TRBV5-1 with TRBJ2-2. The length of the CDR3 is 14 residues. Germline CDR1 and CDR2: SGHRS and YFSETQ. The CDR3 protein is CASSLMRLSGELFF.

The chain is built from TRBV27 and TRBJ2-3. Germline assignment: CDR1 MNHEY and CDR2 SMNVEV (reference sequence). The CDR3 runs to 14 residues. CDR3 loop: CASSFGLITDTQYF.

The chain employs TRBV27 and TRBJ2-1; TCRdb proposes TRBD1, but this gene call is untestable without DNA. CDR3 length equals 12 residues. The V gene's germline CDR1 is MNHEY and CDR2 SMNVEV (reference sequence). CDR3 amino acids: CASMRQGGEQFF.

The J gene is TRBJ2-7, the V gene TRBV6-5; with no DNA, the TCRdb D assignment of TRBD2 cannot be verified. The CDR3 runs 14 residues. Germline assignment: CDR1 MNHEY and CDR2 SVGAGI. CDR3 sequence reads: CASRRLAGVYEQYF.

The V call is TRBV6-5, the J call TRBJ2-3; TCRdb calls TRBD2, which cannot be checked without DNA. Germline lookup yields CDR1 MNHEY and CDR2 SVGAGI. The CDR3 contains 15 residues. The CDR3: CASSYEGSWTDTQYF.